The T cell receptor beta chain described here comes from a study of control samples from healthy donors and cancer patients. Germline CDR1 SGHVS, CDR2 FQNEAQ. This CDR3 contains 13 residues. V lost 7 bases and J lost 7; bases outside the gene matches: 10. Sequencing used immunoSEQ multiplex PCR; TCRdb keeps in-frame clones, though not all of them. The data hold 150,000 to 200,000 clones, with about 93% observed a single time. Sequencing was carried out using blood. The rearrangement links TRBV7-8 to TRBJ2-7; 7 bases fit TRBD1. This clonotype was obtained from a man between 18 and 35 years old in good health. The CDR3 is CASNYDRVGEQYF. CDR3 DNA: TGTGCCAGCAACTACGACAGGGTCGGAGAGCAGTACTTC.